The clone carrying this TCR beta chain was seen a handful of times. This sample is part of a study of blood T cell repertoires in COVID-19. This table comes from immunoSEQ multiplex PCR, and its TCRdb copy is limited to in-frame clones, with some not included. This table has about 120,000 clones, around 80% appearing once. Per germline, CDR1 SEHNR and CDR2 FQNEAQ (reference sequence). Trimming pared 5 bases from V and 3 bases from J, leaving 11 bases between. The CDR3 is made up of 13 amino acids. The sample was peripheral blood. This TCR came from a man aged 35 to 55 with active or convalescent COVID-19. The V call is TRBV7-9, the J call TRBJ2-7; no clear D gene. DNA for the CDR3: TGTGCCAGCAGCCTGAACTCCCTCTACGAGCAGTACTTC. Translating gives CASSLNSLYEQYF. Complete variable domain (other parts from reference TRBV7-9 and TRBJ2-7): DTGVSQNPRHKITKRGQNVTFRCDPISEHNRLYWYRQTLGQGPEFLTYFQNEAQLEKSRLLSDRFSAERPKGSFSTLEIQRTEQGDSAMYLCASSLNSLYEQYFGPGTRLTVT.